Listed below are T cell receptor beta chains from one sample, sequenced in a study of blood T cell repertoires in COVID-19. The method was immunoSEQ multiplex PCR; TCRdb's version includes in-frame clones alone and lacks a portion of them. Of about 50,000 clones detected, around 90% appear once; the ten largest clones hold around 6.9%. Sequencing input: peripheral blood. The receptor set was obtained from a man aged 45-65 years with active COVID-19. The CDR3 runs from the conserved cysteine through the conserved F or W. Each record gives: J gene, clone size, V gene, D gene, CDR3 protein, CDR3 DNA. A D gene is named only where the DNA matches it firmly. Size is omitted from some rows. Given values are once, few, many or a class for expanded clones.

>TRBJ2-1|-|TRBV7-2|TRBD2
CASSRGLAGGHEQFF
TGTGCCAGCAGCCGGGGACTAGCGGGGGGGCATGAGCAGTTCTTC
>TRBJ2-5|-|TRBV7-6|TRBD2
CASSLWEAGGRETQYF
TGTGCCAGCAGCTTATGGGAAGCGGGAGGTCGCGAGACCCAGTACTTC
>TRBJ2-7|-|TRBV3-1/TRBV3-2|-
CASSQDPGPYYEQYF
TGTGCCAGCAGCCAAGATCCAGGTCCCTACTACGAGCAGTACTTC
>TRBJ1-3|-|TRBV4-3|-
CASSQESSGRGNTIYF
TGCGCCAGCAGCCAAGAGTCGTCAGGGCGAGGAAACACCATATATTTT
>TRBJ2-1|once|TRBV9|-
CASSPQRVSYNEQFF
TGTGCCAGCAGCCCTCAGCGAGTCTCCTACAATGAGCAGTTCTTC
>TRBJ2-1|-|TRBV5-1|TRBD2
CASSQTSGLRNEQFF
TGCGCCAGCAGCCAGACTAGCGGGTTGAGGAATGAGCAGTTCTTC
>TRBJ2-1|-|TRBV2|TRBD1
CASIRGQGGSNEQFF
TGTGCCAGCATTAGGGGACAGGGAGGTTCCAATGAGCAGTTCTTC
>TRBJ2-5|-|TRBV10-2|-
CASSVGREETQYF
TGCGCCAGCAGTGTGGGCAGGGAAGAGACCCAGTACTTC
>TRBJ2-1|-|TRBV5-1|TRBD2
CASSPGLAGPSYNEQFF
TGCGCCAGCAGTCCGGGACTAGCGGGACCCTCTTACAATGAGCAGTTCTTC
>TRBJ2-7|-|TRBV10-2|-
CASTAGHNSYEQYF
TGCGCCAGCACAGCGGGACACAACTCCTACGAGCAGTACTTC
>TRBJ2-1|-|TRBV19|TRBD2
CASSYGRANNEQFF
TGTGCCAGTAGTTACGGGAGGGCCAACAATGAGCAGTTCTTC
>TRBJ1-5|-|TRBV6-5|TRBD1
CASSGGPSNQPQHF
TGTGCCAGCTCAGGGGGGCCAAGCAATCAGCCCCAGCATTTT
>TRBJ2-5|-|TRBV15|TRBD2
CATSTAPGTSGGETQYF
TGTGCCACCAGCACCGCTCCCGGGACTAGCGGGGGAGAGACCCAGTACTTC
>TRBJ2-3|-|TRBV6-6|TRBD2
CASSYGGGKDTQYF
TGTGCCAGCAGTTATGGCGGGGGGAAAGATACGCAGTATTTT
>TRBJ2-7|-|TRBV3-1/TRBV3-2|TRBD2
CASSQVAGGEQYF
TGTGCCAGCAGCCAAGTAGCGGGGGGGGAGCAGTACTTC
>TRBJ2-5|-|TRBV18|TRBD2
CASSPTAGRETQYF
TGTGCCAGCTCACCTACAGCGGGGCGGGAGACCCAGTACTTC
>TRBJ1-6|once|TRBV19|-
CATSDRNSPLHF
TGTGCCACTTCGGACAGAAATTCACCCCTCCACTTT
>TRBJ1-2|-|TRBV5-5|-
CASSLYLRQDEGYTF
TGTGCCAGCAGCTTGTATCTGAGACAGGATGAGGGCTACACCTTC
>TRBJ2-2|-|TRBV10-3|-
CATHAGPSGELFF
TGTGCCACCCACGCAGGCCCGTCCGGGGAGCTGTTTTTT
>TRBJ2-5|-|TRBV11-2|TRBD1
CASSQGALGKEVTQYF
TGTGCCAGCAGCCAGGGGGCCCTGGGGAAGGAGGTGACCCAGTACTTC